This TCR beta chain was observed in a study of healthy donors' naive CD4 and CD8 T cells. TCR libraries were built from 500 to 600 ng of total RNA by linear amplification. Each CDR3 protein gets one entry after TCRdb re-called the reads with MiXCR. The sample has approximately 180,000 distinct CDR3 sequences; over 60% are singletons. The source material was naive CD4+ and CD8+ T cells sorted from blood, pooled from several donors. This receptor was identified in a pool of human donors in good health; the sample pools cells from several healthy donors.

CDR3 loop: CASSSRVGKTEAFF. CDR3 nucleotides: TGTGCCAGCAGCTCCCGGGTAGGGAAAACTGAAGCTTTCTTT. V and J are TRBV11-3 and TRBJ1-1; D remains unclear. V shed 4 bases and J shed 5 bases, with 14 bases lying between them. The CDR3 is 14 amino acids. Germline V lookup: CDR1 SGHNT, CDR2 YENEEA.